These 10 T cell receptor beta chains came from one sample sequenced in a study of blood T cell repertoires in COVID-19. TCRdb's copy holds only in-frame clones and misses some; the assay was immunoSEQ multiplex PCR. Counted here are 120,000 to 150,000 clones, around nine tenths occurring once; the ten biggest clones make up over 8.5%. Input material: peripheral blood. These receptors were obtained from a woman aged 45-60 years with active or convalescent COVID-19.

The chain couples TRBV19 to TRBJ1-2; 9 positions agree with TRBD1. This CDR3 spans 15 amino acids. The ends lost 5 bases at V and 2 bases at J; junction bases unmatched: 6. Per germline, CDR1 LNHDA and CDR2 SQIVND (reference sequence). CDR3 region: CASSDRGTANYGYTF. The CDR3 DNA follows: TGTGCCAGTAGTGACAGGGGGACGGCGAACTATGGCTACACCTTC.

This clone is a singleton in its sample. The chain is built from TRBV9 and TRBJ1-4; 7 bases line up with TRBD1. J gave up 1 base and V 4 bases, and 7 bases lay outside the gene matches. This CDR3 is built from 16 residues. Per germline, CDR1 SGDLS and CDR2 YYNGEE. In DNA form, the CDR3 reads TGTGCCAGCAGCCAGGGACAGAAAGAAACTAATGAAAAACTGTTTTTT. Protein product: CASSQGQKETNEKLFF.

V usage is TRBV4-3 and J usage is TRBJ2-1; TRBD2 aligns across 11 bases. V gave up 0 bases and J gave up 6 bases; unmatched junction bases: 10. This CDR3 has 18 amino acids. Germline-derived CDR1 and CDR2 are LGHNA and YSLEER. The CDR3 is CASSQDGSSGRARNEQFF. CDR3 DNA sequence: TGCGCCAGCAGCCAAGATGGGAGTAGCGGGAGGGCCCGCAATGAGCAGTTCTTC.

The gene calls are TRBV7-9 and TRBJ1-1; 7 nucleotides align to TRBD1. With V trimmed by 6 bases and J by 3 bases, 10 bases remained unmatched. Germline V gene sequence: CDR1 SEHNR, CDR2 FQNEAQ (reference sequence). This CDR3 region has 15 residues. This chain's CDR3 is CASSPSGTEYTEAFF. The CDR3 DNA reads as TGTGCCAGCAGTCCCTCCGGGACAGAGTACACTGAAGCTTTCTTT. Drawing the rest from reference TRBV7-9 and TRBJ1-1, the complete variable domain is DTGVSQNPRHKITKRGQNVTFRCDPISEHNRLYWYRQTLGQGPEFLTYFQNEAQLEKSRLLSDRFSAERPKGSFSTLEIQRTEQGDSAMYLCASSPSGTEYTEAFFGQGTRLTVV.

This clone was observed a handful of times. The gene calls are TRBV5-1 and TRBJ2-1; tentatively, D is TRBD1 (6 bases). The CDR3 is made up of 15 amino acids. The V end was cut by 0 bases, the J end by 0 bases, with 7 bases between. The V gene's germline CDR1 is SGHRS and CDR2 YFSETQ. The CDR3 sequence: CASSLGGGSYNEQFF. CDR3 DNA: TGCGCCAGCAGCTTGGGAGGGGGCTCCTACAATGAGCAGTTCTTC.

This chain joins TRBV7-2 and TRBJ1-2; a weak D match, TRBD1 (6 bases). Germline V lookup: CDR1 SGHTA, CDR2 FQGNSA. The V end was cut by 5 bases, the J end by 8 bases, with 15 bases between. The CDR3 runs 13 residues. The CDR3 reads CASSRTGLEGYTF. CDR3 sequence (DNA): TGTGCCAGCAGCAGAACAGGGTTGGAGGGCTACACCTTC.

This clone is a singleton in its sample. CDR3 loop: CASSRTYNQPQHF. DNA for the CDR3: TGTGCCAGCAGTCGGACTTACAATCAGCCCCAGCATTTT. The chain has TRBV12-3 or TRBV12-4 and TRBJ1-5; no firm D call. Trimming pared 5 bases from V and 3 bases from J, leaving 8 bases between. The CDR3 extends over 13 amino acids.

The chain uses TRBV5-5 and TRBJ2-5; maybe TRBD1 (5 bases). The V gene's germline CDR1 is SGHKS and CDR2 YYEKEE (reference sequence). Between the trimmed V and J ends, which lost 0 bases and 10 bases, there was a span of 19 bases. The CDR3 loop spans 15 amino acids. The CDR3 nucleotides read TGTGCCAGCAGCTTGGCCGCAGGGCCCTCGGGTGACCAGTACTTC. The encoded protein is CASSLAAGPSGDQYF. Combining the CDR3 with reference TRBV5-5 and TRBJ2-5 gives the whole variable domain DAGVTQSPTHLIKTRGQQVTLRCSPISGHKSVSWYQQVLGQGPQFIFQYYEKEERGRGNFPDRFSARQFPNYSSELNVNALLLGDSALYLCASSLAAGPSGDQYFGPGTRLLVL.

The J gene is TRBJ2-7, the V gene TRBV9; no firm D call. The germline V and J ends were trimmed by 3 bases and 2 bases, with 9 bases remaining between them. Per the germline V gene, CDR1 is SGDLS and CDR2 is YYNGEE. This CDR3 is built from 13 residues. The CDR3 DNA follows: TGTGCCAGCAGCGGGGTTGGAGCCTACGAGCAGTACTTC. Translating it yields CASSGVGAYEQYF. The full variable domain, completed using reference TRBV9 and TRBJ2-7, is DSGVTQTPKHLITATGQRVTLRCSPRSGDLSVYWYQQSLDQGLQFLIQYYNGEERAKGNILERFSAQQFPDLHSELNLSSLELGDSALYFCASSGVGAYEQYFGPGTRLTVT.

The V and J genes are TRBV7-8 and TRBJ1-1; possible D gene TRBD1, 5 bases. Deletions cut 1 base from V and 4 bases from J, with 13 bases between. This CDR3 contains 15 residues. CDR1 and CDR2 (germline): SGHVS, FQNEAQ. CDR3 nucleotide sequence: TGTGCCAGCAGCTTAGGCCCAGGGTGGGCCACTGAAGCTTTCTTT. Protein product: CASSLGPGWATEAFF. Using reference TRBV7-8 and TRBJ1-1 for the parts outside the CDR3, the full variable domain is GAGVSQSPRYKVAKRGQDVALRCDPISGHVSLFWYQQALGQGPEFLTYFQNEAQLDKSGLPSDRFFAERPEGSVSTLKIQRTQQEDSAVYLCASSLGPGWATEAFFGQGTRLTVV.